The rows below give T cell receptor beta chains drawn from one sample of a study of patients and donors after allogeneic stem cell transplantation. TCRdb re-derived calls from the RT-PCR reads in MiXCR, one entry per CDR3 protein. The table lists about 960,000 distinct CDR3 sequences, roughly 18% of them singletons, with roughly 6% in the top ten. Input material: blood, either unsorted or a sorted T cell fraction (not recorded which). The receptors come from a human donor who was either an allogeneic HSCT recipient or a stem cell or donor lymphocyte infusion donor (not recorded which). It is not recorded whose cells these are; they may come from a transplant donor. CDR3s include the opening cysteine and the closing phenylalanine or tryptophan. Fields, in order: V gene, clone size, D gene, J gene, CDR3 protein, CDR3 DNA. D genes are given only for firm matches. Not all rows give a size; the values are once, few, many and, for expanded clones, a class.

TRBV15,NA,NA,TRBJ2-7,CATSRDSPPLEQYF,TGTGCCACCAGCAGAGATTCCCCTCCTCTCGAGCAGTACTTC
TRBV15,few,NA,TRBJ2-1,CATSSPVGEQFF,TGTGCCACCAGCAGTCCCGTGGGGGAGCAGTTCTTC
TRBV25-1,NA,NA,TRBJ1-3,CASSLAGGIGNTIYF,TGTGCCAGCAGTTTAGCGGGGGGTATCGGAAACACCATATATTTT
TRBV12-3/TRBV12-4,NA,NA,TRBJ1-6,CASSLRLGDSPLHF,TGTGCCAGCAGTTTGAGGTTGGGGGACTCACCCCTCCACTTT
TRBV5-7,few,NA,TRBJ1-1,CASSLRTFPNTEAFF,TGTGCCAGCAGCTTGAGGACATTCCCGAACACTGAAGCTTTCTTT
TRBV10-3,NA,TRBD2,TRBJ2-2,CAISASGTDGELFF,TGTGCCATCAGCGCTAGCGGGACAGACGGGGAGCTGTTTTTT
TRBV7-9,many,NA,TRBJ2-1,CASSSSTNEQFF,TGTGCCAGCAGCTCAAGTACCAATGAGCAGTTCTTC
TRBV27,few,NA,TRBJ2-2,CASKDDTGELFF,TGTGCCAGCAAGGACGACACCGGGGAGCTGTTTTTT
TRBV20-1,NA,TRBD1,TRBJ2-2,CSARDRSVRELFF,TGCAGTGCTAGGGACAGGTCCGTCCGGGAGCTGTTTTTT
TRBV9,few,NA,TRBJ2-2,CASSPQAVLGELFF,TGTGCCAGCAGCCCCCAAGCGGTGCTCGGGGAGCTGTTTTTT
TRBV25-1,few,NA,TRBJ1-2,CASSPHGASNYGYTF,TGTGCCAGCAGCCCACACGGAGCCTCTAACTATGGCTACACCTTC
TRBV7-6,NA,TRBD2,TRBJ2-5,CASSLGALLAGTQETQYF,TGTGCCAGCAGCTTAGGGGCCCTCCTAGCGGGGACCCAAGAGACCCAGTACTTC
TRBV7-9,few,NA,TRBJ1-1,CASRLTGPLNTEAFF,TGTGCCAGCAGGTTAACTGGGCCCTTGAACACTGAAGCTTTCTTT
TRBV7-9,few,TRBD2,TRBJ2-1,CASSFLAGGAYNEQFF,TGTGCCAGCAGCTTCTTAGCGGGAGGGGCCTACAATGAGCAGTTCTTC
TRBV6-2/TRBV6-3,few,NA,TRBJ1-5,CASSYSGPANQPQHF,TGTGCCAGCAGTTACTCGGGGCCAGCCAATCAGCCCCAGCATTTT
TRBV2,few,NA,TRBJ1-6,CASSDGGRGGSPLHF,TGTGCCAGCAGTGACGGAGGCAGGGGTGGGTCACCCCTCCACTTT
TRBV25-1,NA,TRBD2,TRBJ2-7,CASSDKAGGVPPYEQYF,TGTGCCAGCAGTGACAAAGCGGGGGGAGTCCCCCCCTACGAGCAGTACTTC
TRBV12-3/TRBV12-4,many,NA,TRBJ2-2,CASGRTQGSTGELFF,TGTGCCAGCGGCCGGACCCAGGGATCCACCGGGGAGCTGTTTTTT
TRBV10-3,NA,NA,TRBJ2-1,CAISDSSRGNEQFF,TGTGCCATCAGTGATTCCAGCAGGGGAAATGAGCAGTTCTTC
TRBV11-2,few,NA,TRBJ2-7,CASSKRAGESYEQYF,TGTGCCAGCAGCAAAAGGGCAGGGGAATCCTACGAGCAGTACTTC
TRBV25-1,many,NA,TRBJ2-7,CASSPQEGASSEQYF,TGTGCCAGCAGTCCTCAGGAGGGGGCTAGTTCCGAGCAGTACTTC
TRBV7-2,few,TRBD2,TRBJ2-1,CASSLAGSGGYNEQFF,TGTGCCAGCAGCTTAGCTGGAAGCGGGGGCTACAATGAGCAGTTCTTC
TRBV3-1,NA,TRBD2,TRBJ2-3,CASSHVDGLAGVWPQYF,TGTGCCAGCAGCCACGTAGACGGACTAGCGGGGGTTTGGCCGCAGTATTTT
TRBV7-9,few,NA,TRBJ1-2,CASSLGLTVYGYTF,TGTGCCAGCAGCCTCGGACTGACAGTCTATGGCTACACCTTC
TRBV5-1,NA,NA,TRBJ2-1,CASSLGVHNEQFF,TGCGCCAGCAGCTTGGGTGTCCACAATGAGCAGTTCTTC
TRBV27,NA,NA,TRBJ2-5,CASSLVPERIQETQYF,TGTGCCAGCAGTTTAGTCCCGGAGAGGATCCAAGAGACCCAGTACTTC
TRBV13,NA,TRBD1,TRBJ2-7,CASSALGQGANF,TGTGCCAGCAGCGCACTCGGACAGGGGGCAAACTTC
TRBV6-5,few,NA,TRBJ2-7,CASSYSLHQSSYEQYF,TGTGCCAGCAGTTACAGCTTACACCAGAGCTCCTACGAGCAGTACTTC